Sequencing of this TCR beta chain was carried out in a study of OX40 agonist ivuxolimab in advanced cancers. Looking at the study overall: Three patients, one with hepatocellular carcinoma and two with cutaneous melanoma, responded partially.

Some clones are missing from TCRdb's copy, which holds only in-frame ones; the method was immunoSEQ multiplex PCR. The repertoire includes 60,000 to 100,000 clones, 80% to 90% of them detected once, and nearly 0.55% sits in the top ten. Study-wide findings and caveats: In the 0.1 to 3.0 mg/kg range, CD4+ and CD8+ blood T cells had expanded clonally by week 6. On average, CD8+ T cells showed a greater number of expanded clones than CD4+.

V gave up 1 base and J gave up 1 base, with 11 bases separating them. Germline V lookup: CDR1 SGHDT, CDR2 YYEEEE. CDR3 length: 15 residues. As for this clone: Its antigen is undetermined.

This chain joins TRBV5-6 and TRBJ2-5; TRBD2 is a possible D gene (5 bases). The clonotype was recovered from an adult with an advanced solid tumor such as melanoma, head and neck, liver or kidney cancer. Sequences were derived from CD4+ or CD8+ T cells sorted from blood, sampled in a trial of the OX40 agonist ivuxolimab. DNA of the CDR3: TGTGCCAGCAGCTTGATCCCGGGATCCCAAGAGACCCAGTACTTC. It translates to CASSLIPGSQETQYF.